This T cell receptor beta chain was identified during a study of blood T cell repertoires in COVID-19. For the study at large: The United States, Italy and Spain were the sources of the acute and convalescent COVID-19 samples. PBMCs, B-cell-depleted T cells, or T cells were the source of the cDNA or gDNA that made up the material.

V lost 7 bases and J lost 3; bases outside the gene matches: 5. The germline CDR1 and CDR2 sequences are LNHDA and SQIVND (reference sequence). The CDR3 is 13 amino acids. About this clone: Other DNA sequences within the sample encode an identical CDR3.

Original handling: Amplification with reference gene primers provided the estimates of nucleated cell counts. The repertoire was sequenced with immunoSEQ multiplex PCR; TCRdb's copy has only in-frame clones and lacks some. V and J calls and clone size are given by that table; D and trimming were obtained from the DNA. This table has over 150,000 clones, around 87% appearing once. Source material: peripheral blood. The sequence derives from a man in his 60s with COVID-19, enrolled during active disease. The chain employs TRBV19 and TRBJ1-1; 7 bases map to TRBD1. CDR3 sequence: CASNPTGDTEAFF. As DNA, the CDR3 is TGTGCCAGTAACCCTACAGGGGACACTGAAGCTTTCTTT.